The present entry profiles one T cell receptor (beta chain) with its context. Its antigen is undetermined. CD45RO-CCR7+CD27+CD95- characterized naive CD8+ T cells. The data were obtained in a study of CXCR3-negative and CXCR3-positive naive CD8 T cells. Points from the study as a whole: Freshly isolated PBMCs were used in most assays, given partial CXCR3 loss after freezing. Memory cells diverged, while naive CXCR3-positive and CXCR3-negative cells had similar TRBV-TRBJ usage. Naive cells positive for CXCR3 carried more hydrophobic TRB CDR3s than CXCR3-negative ones.

CDR3 length: 13 amino acids. Germline V gene data show CDR1 as SQVTM and CDR2 as ANQGSEA. Via 5' RACE with UMI labels, TRB cDNA libraries were prepared. TCRdb re-called the 5' RACE reads, yielding one record per CDR3 amino acid sequence without DNA. In all, the sample yields over 100,000 distinct CDR3 sequences. This clonotype was sampled from a human donor in good health. Some clones in this sample may be carry-over from other donors' samples. The gene calls are TRBV29-1 and TRBJ2-5. The sample comprised naive CXCR3- CD8+ T cells from blood. This sample's subset: CD45RO-CCR7+CD27+CD95- naive CD8+ T cells lacking CXCR3 (TNR3-). CDR3 sequence: CSVEGGGEETQYF.